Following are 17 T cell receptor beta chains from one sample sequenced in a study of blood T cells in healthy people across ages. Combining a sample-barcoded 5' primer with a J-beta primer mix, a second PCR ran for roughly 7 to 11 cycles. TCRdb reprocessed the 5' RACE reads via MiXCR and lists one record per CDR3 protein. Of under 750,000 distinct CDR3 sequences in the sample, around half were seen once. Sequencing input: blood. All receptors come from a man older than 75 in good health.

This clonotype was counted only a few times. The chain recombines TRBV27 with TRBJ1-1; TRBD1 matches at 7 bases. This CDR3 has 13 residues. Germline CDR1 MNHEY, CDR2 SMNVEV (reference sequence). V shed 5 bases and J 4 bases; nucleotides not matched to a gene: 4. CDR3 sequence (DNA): TGTGCCAGCAGTCTTACAGGGGCCACTGAAGCTTTCTTT. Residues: CASSLTGATEAFF.

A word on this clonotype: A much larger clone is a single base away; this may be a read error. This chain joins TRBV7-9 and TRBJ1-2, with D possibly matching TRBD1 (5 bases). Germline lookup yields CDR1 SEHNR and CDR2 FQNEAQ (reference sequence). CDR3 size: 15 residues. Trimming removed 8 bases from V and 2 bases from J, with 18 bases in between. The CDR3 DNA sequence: TGTGCCAGCTGCAAAGGGGCAGGGACCAACTATGGCTACACCTTC. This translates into CASCKGAGTNYGYTF.

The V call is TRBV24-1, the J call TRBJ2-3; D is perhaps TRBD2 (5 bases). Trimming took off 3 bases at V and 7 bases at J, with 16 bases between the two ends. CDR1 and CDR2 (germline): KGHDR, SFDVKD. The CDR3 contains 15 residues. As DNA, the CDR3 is TGTGCCACCAGTGATACGGGGATTCTTGACCATACGCAGTATTTT. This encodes CATSDTGILDHTQYF.

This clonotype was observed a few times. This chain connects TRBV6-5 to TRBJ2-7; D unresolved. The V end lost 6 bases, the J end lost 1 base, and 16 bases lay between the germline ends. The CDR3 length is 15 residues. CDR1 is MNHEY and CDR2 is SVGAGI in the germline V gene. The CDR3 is CASSYSGQNSYEQYF. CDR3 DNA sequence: TGTGCCAGCAGCTACAGTGGGCAGAATTCCTACGAGCAGTACTTC.

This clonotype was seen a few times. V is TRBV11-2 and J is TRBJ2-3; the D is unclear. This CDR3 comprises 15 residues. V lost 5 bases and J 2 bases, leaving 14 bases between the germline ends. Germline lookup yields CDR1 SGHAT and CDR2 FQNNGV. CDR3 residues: CASSATDGHTDTQYF. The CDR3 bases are TGTGCCAGCAGCGCCACGGACGGCCACACAGATACGCAGTATTTT.

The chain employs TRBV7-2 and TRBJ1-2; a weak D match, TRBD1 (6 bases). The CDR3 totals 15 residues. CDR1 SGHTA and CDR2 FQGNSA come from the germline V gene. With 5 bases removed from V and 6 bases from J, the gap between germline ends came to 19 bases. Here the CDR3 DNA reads TGTGCCAGCAGCCTAAGCAGGGGCAAGGGGAATGGCTACACCTTC. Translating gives CASSLSRGKGNGYTF.

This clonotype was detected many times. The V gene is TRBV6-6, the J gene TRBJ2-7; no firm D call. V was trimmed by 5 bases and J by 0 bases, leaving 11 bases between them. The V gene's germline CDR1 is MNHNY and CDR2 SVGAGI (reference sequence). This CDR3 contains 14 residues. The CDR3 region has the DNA TGTGCCAGCAGTCTCCATACAGACTCCTACGAGCAGTACTTC. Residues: CASSLHTDSYEQYF.

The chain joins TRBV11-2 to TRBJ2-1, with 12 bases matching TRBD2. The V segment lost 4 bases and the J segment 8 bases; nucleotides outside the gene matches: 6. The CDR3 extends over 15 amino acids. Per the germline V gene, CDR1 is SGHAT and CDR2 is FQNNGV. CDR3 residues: CASSSRLAGGYEQFF. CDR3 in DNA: TGTGCCAGCAGCTCCCGCCTAGCGGGGGGGTATGAGCAGTTCTTC.

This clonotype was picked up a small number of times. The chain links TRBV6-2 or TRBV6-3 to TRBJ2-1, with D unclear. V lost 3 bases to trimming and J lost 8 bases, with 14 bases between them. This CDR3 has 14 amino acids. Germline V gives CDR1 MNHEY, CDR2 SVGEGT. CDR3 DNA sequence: TGTGCCAGCAGTTATAGTTGGGCCCTCCATGAGCAGTTCTTC. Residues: CASSYSWALHEQFF.

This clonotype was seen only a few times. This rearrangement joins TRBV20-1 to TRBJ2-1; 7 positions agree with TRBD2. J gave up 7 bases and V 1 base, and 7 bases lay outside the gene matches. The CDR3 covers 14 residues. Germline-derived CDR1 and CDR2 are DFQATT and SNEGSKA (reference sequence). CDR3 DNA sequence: TGCAGTGCTAGAGGTCTGAAACTAGCGAATGAGCAGTTCTTC. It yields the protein CSARGLKLANEQFF.

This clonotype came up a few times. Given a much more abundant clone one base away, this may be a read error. CDR3 in DNA: TGTGCCGGCAGTTCCCCGGGCCGAAAAAGAGGTGAGCAGTTCTTC. It yields the protein CAGSSPGRKRGEQFF. The chain carries TRBV6-5 and TRBJ2-1; D remains ambiguous. This CDR3 has 15 amino acids. Germline V gene sequence: CDR1 MNHEY, CDR2 SVGAGI.

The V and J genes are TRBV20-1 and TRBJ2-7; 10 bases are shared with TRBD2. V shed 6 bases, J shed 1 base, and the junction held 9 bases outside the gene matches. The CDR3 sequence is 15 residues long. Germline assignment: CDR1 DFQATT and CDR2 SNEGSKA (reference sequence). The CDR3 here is CSASASGSWSYEQYF. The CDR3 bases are TGCAGTGCCTCAGCTAGCGGGAGTTGGTCCTACGAGCAGTACTTC.

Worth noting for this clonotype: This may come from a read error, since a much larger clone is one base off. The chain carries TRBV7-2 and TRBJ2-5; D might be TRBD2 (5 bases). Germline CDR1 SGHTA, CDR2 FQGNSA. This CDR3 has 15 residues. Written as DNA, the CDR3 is TGTGCCGGCAGCACCCCCGCCTTGAGGGAAGAGACCCAGTACTTC. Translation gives CAGSTPALREETQYF.

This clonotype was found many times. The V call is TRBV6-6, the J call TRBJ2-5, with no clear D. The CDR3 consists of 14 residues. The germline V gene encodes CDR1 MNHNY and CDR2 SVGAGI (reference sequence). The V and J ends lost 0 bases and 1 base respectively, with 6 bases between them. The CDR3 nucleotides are TGTGCCAGCAGTTACTCGAGAAGCCAAGAGACCCAGTACTTC. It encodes CASSYSRSQETQYF.

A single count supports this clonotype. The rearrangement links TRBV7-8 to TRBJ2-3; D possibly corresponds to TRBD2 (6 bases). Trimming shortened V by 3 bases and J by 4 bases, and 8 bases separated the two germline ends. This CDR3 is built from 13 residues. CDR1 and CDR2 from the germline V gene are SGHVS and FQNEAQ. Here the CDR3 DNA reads TGTGCCAGCAGCTTCTCGGGGGCAGATACGCAGTATTTT. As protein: CASSFSGADTQYF.

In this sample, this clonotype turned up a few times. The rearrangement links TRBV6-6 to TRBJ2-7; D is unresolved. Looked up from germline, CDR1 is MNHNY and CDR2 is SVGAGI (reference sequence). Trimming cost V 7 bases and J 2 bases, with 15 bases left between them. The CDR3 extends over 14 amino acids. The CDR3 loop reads CASTLTFRAYEQYF. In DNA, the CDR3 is TGTGCCAGCACTCTGACATTTCGAGCCTACGAGCAGTACTTC.

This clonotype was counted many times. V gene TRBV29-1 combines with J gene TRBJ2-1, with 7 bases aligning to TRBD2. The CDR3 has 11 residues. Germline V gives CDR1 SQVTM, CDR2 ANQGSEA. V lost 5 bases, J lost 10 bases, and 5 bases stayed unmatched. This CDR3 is CSVNAGGEQFF. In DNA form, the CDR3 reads TGCAGCGTTAACGCCGGGGGGGAGCAGTTCTTC.